This T cell receptor (beta chain) came from a study of cytomegalovirus exposure and HLA in healthy donors. This PCR relied on a set of 60 Vbeta primers and 13 Jbeta primers. Here immunoSEQ multiplex PCR was the method, and the copy in TCRdb shows in-frame clones only, minus some. The sample has a few hundred thousand clones; 60% to 85% are singletons. CDR3 length: 15 residues. Germline V gives CDR1 LGHNA, CDR2 YNFKEQ. The trim removed 4 bases at V and 5 bases at J, leaving 6 bases unmatched. This clone was counted once. V usage is TRBV4-2 and J usage is TRBJ2-7; 12 bases line up with TRBD2. This sequence originates from a man in his forties in good health and CMV-seronegative. The sequenced sample consisted of PBMCs. The CDR3 region has the DNA TGTGCCAGCAGCCCACTAGCGGGAGGATCCAACGAGCAGTACTTC. It specifies CASSPLAGGSNEQYF.